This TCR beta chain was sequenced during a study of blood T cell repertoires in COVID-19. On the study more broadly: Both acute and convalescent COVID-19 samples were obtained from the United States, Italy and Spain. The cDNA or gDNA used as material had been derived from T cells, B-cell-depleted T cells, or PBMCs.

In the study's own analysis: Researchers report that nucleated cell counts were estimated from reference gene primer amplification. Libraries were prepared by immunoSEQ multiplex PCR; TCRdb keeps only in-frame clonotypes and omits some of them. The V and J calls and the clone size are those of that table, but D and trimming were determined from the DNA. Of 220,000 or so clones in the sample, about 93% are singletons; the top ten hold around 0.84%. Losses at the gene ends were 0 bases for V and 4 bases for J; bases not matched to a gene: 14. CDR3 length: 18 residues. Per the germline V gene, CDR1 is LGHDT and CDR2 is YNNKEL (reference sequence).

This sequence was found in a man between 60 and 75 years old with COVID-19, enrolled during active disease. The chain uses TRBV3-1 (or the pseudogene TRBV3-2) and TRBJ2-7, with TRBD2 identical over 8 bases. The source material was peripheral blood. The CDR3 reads CASSQETGGAVIGYEQYF. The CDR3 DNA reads TGTGCCAGCAGCCAAGAGACCGGGGGGGCAGTAATTGGTTACGAGCAGTACTTC.